Below, 29 T cell receptor beta chains from the same sample are listed, as sequenced in a study of blood T cell repertoires in COVID-19. TCRdb's table, derived via immunoSEQ multiplex PCR, lists solely in-frame clones and lacks some. The data contain about 150,000 clones, roughly 87% of them seen just once; the ten biggest clones take up 4%. The sequenced sample was PBMCs or T cells enriched from blood (not recorded which). Receptors were obtained from a woman aged 40 to 50 who had been exposed to COVID-19.

The chain couples TRBV2 to TRBJ1-4, with a tentative D call TRBD1 (5 bases). The CDR3 runs 13 residues. Trimming left V 2 bases short and J 8 bases short, with 9 bases between. Germline lookup yields CDR1 SNHLY and CDR2 FYNNEI. The DNA for the CDR3 is TGTGCCAGCAGTGAACAGGGAGGCGAAAAACTGTTTTTT. This gives the protein CASSEQGGEKLFF.

The chain carries TRBV4-3 and TRBJ2-6, with TRBD1 matching 8 bases. Germline CDR1 reads LGHNA; CDR2 reads YSLEER. This CDR3 spans 20 amino acids. Trimming took 0 bases from V and 0 from J; bases not matched to a gene: 10. CDR3 nucleotides: TGCGCCAGCAGCCAAGAACCCCAGCAGGGGGCTTCCTCTGGGGCCAACGTCCTGACTTTC. It yields the protein CASSQEPQQGASSGANVLTF.

The rearrangement joins TRBV6-2 or TRBV6-3 to TRBJ2-3, with 9 nucleotides matching TRBD2. Germline trimming cut 2 bases from V and 3 bases from J; bases unmatched to any gene: 3. The CDR3 runs to 15 residues. The germline CDR1 and CDR2 sequences are MNHEY and SVGEGT. As DNA, the CDR3 is TGTGCCAGCAGTTACCCTAGCGGGACTACAGATACGCAGTATTTT. It is translated as CASSYPSGTTDTQYF.

The chain combines TRBV6-5 with TRBJ1-4; 7 nucleotides align to TRBD1. Germline CDR1 is MNHEY and CDR2 is SVGAGI. This CDR3 region has 14 residues. Losses at the gene ends were 6 bases for V and 3 bases for J; bases not matched to a gene: 4. The CDR3 sequence: CASRDRTANEKLFF. As DNA, the CDR3 is TGTGCCAGCAGGGACAGGACCGCTAATGAAAAACTGTTTTTT.

V gene TRBV11-2 combines with J gene TRBJ2-1, with TRBD2 matching over 9 bases. The CDR3 extends over 17 amino acids. J lost 4 bases, V lost 5 bases, and 12 bases had no gene match. Germline-derived CDR1 and CDR2 are SGHAT and FQNNGV. The CDR3 bases are TGTGCCAGCAGCCCAGTGAAGAGTAGCGGGGGTTACAATGAGCAGTTCTTC. This encodes CASSPVKSSGGYNEQFF. Using reference TRBV11-2 and TRBJ2-1 for the parts outside the CDR3, the full variable domain is EAGVAQSPRYKIIEKRQSVAFWCNPISGHATLYWYQQILGQGPKLLIQFQNNGVVDDSQLPKDRFSAERLKGVDSTLKIQPAKLEDSAVYLCASSPVKSSGGYNEQFFGPGTRLTVL.

This clone was seen only a few times. CDR3 region: CASSQDRGNYGYTF. DNA of the CDR3: TGCGCCAGCAGCCAAGACAGGGGGAACTATGGCTACACCTTC. The chain links TRBV4-1 to TRBJ1-2; 7 bases are a match to TRBD1. Germline trimming cut 0 bases from V and 2 bases from J; bases unmatched to any gene: 0. CDR3 length equals 14 residues. CDR1 is MGHRA and CDR2 is YSYEKL in the germline V gene.

The rearrangement links TRBV24-1 to TRBJ1-1; a weak D match, TRBD1 (6 bases). The V end lost 0 bases, the J end lost 5 bases, and 9 bases lay between the germline ends. Germline CDR1 reads KGHDR; CDR2 reads SFDVKD. CDR3 size: 14 residues. CDR3 in amino acids: CATSDLQQGTEAFF. Written as DNA, the CDR3 is TGTGCCACCAGTGATTTGCAACAGGGAACTGAAGCTTTCTTT.

The rearrangement links TRBV15 to TRBJ1-3; D is unclear. The CDR3 loop spans 15 amino acids. CDR1 and CDR2 from the germline V gene are LNHNV and YYDKDF (reference sequence). V was clipped by 0 bases and J by 2 bases, with 8 bases between them. The CDR3 sequence is CATSRDPGTGNTIYF. For the CDR3, the DNA is TGTGCCACCAGCAGAGATCCGGGAACTGGAAACACCATATATTTT.

V is TRBV12-5 and J is TRBJ1-5, with D maybe TRBD1 (6 bases). The CDR3 length is 15 residues. Trimming shortened V by 4 bases and J by 3 bases, and 13 bases separated the two germline ends. In germline, CDR1 is LGHNT, CDR2 FRNRAP. The CDR3 here is CASGSPQGVNQPQHF. In DNA, the CDR3 is TGTGCTAGTGGTTCCCCACAGGGAGTCAATCAGCCCCAGCATTTT.

The genes are TRBV19 and TRBJ2-7; 12 nucleotides match TRBD1. The CDR3 is 16 amino acids. CDR1 is LNHDA, CDR2 SQIVND, per germline (reference sequence). After removal of 5 bases from V and 5 bases from J, the junction contained 10 bases not matched to a gene. CDR3 DNA: TGTGCCAGTAGTCGTCCGGGACAGGGGGCGATCCACGAGCAGTACTTC. This gives the protein CASSRPGQGAIHEQYF.

This clone was recorded once. V usage is TRBV19 and J usage is TRBJ2-7; 8 positions agree with TRBD2. V lost 5 bases to trimming and J lost 3 bases; unmatched junction nucleotides: 6. The germline gives CDR1 LNHDA, CDR2 SQIVND (reference sequence). The CDR3 runs to 14 residues. In nucleotides, the CDR3 is TGTGCCAGTAGTCGACGGGAGGGCCTCTACGAGCAGTACTTC. Protein sequence: CASSRREGLYEQYF. Using reference TRBV19 and TRBJ2-7 for the parts outside the CDR3, the full variable domain is DGGITQSPKYLFRKEGQNVTLSCEQNLNHDAMYWYRQDPGQGLRLIYYSQIVNDFQKGDIAEGYSVSREKKESFPLTVTSAQKNPTAFYLCASSRREGLYEQYFGPGTRLTVT.

Here the CDR3 reads CASSPGIPNEKLFF. The CDR3 region has the DNA TGCGCCAGCAGCCCCGGGATCCCGAATGAAAAACTGTTTTTT. V and J are TRBV4-3 and TRBJ1-4; D unresolved. Germline-derived CDR1 and CDR2 are LGHNA and YSLEER. V shed 4 bases and J shed 5 bases, with 11 bases lying between them. The CDR3 is 14 amino acids.

This chain's CDR3 is CASSGREGSYNEQFF. DNA for the CDR3: TGTGCCAGTAGTGGGCGGGAGGGGTCTTACAATGAGCAGTTCTTC. The chain carries TRBV19 and TRBJ2-1; TRBD2 matches 9 bases. Looked up from germline, CDR1 is LNHDA and CDR2 is SQIVND (reference sequence). The junction had 6 bases not matched to a gene; V was cut back by 5 bases and J by 4 bases. The CDR3 covers 15 residues.

This chain links TRBV5-1 with TRBJ2-5, with D tentatively TRBD2 (6 bases). Trimming took 0 bases from V and 5 from J, leaving 14 bases between them. CDR3 length: 15 residues. Per the germline V gene, CDR1 is SGHRS and CDR2 is YFSETQ. The CDR3 is CASSLAGGAVETQYF. The CDR3 bases are TGCGCCAGCAGCTTGGCCGGCGGGGCCGTTGAGACCCAGTACTTC.

This clone was recorded a few times. This chain uses TRBV3-1 (or the pseudogene TRBV3-2) with TRBJ1-5; TRBD1 is a possible D gene (5 bases). The germline CDR1 and CDR2 sequences are LGHDT and YNNKEL (reference sequence). The V and J ends lost 0 bases and 6 bases respectively, with 12 bases between them. The CDR3 consists of 15 residues. Written as DNA, the CDR3 is TGTGCCAGCAGCCAAGATAGGCAGGGAGGTCAGCCCCAGCATTTT. Translated: CASSQDRQGGQPQHF.

The chain has TRBV7-9 and TRBJ2-5; D unresolved. The CDR3 extends over 13 amino acids. V was clipped by 0 bases and J by 7 bases, with 9 bases between them. Germline assignment: CDR1 SEHNR and CDR2 FQNEAQ (reference sequence). The CDR3: CASSLALEWTQYF. The CDR3 DNA follows: TGTGCCAGCAGCTTAGCGCTGGAGTGGACCCAGTACTTC.

CDR3 amino acids: CASRTGTGLEQYF. CDR3 DNA: TGTGCCAGCAGAACCGGGACAGGGCTAGAGCAGTACTTC. This chain joins TRBV2 and TRBJ2-7, with 9 bases matching TRBD1. From germline, CDR1 is SNHLY and CDR2 FYNNEI. V was pared by 6 bases and J by 7 bases, with 7 bases of the junction left unmatched. CDR3 size: 13 residues. The whole variable domain, remainder taken from reference TRBV2 and TRBJ2-7, is EPEVTQTPSHQVTQMGQEVILRCVPISNHLYFYWYRQILGQKVEFLVSFYNNEISEKSEIFDDQFSVERPDGSNFTLKIRSTKLEDSAMYFCASRTGTGLEQYFGPGTRLTVT.

V and J are TRBV27 and TRBJ2-3, with no clear D. V lost 2 bases and J lost 2, with 11 bases in between. The CDR3 is made up of 15 amino acids. Per germline, CDR1 MNHEY and CDR2 SMNVEV (reference sequence). The CDR3 sequence is CASSLGAPYTDTQYF. CDR3 nucleotides: TGTGCCAGCAGTTTAGGAGCCCCCTACACAGATACGCAGTATTTT.

This chain uses TRBV9 with TRBJ2-2, with 11 bases that match TRBD2. V lost 4 bases and J lost 5; bases outside the gene matches: 7. CDR1 and CDR2 (germline): SGDLS, YYNGEE. There are 16 residues in the CDR3. For the CDR3, the DNA is TGTGCCAGCAGCCCTATAGCGGGGGGGCGGACCGGGGAGCTGTTTTTT. Translation gives CASSPIAGGRTGELFF.

This clone was observed once. The chain couples TRBV28 to TRBJ2-7; TRBD2 aligns across 7 bases. CDR3 length: 15 residues. Unmatched junction bases numbered 9, after V lost 6 bases and J lost 1 base. Germline CDR1 MDHEN, CDR2 SYDVKM. The CDR3 DNA reads TGTGCCAGCAGAGAAATGGGGCGGGAGTCCTACGAGCAGTACTTC. Amino acid sequence: CASREMGRESYEQYF.

The chain is built from TRBV7-2 and TRBJ2-5, with D possibly matching TRBD1 (5 bases). With 5 bases removed from V and 2 bases from J, the gap between germline ends came to 9 bases. The CDR3 runs 13 residues. Per germline, CDR1 SGHTA and CDR2 FQGNSA. CDR3 coding DNA: TGTGCCAGCAGCCCAGACAGTCAAGAGACCCAGTACTTC. Residues: CASSPDSQETQYF.

The gene calls are TRBV27 and TRBJ1-3; D is unresolved. Trimming left V 3 bases short and J 0 bases short, with 9 bases between. The germline V gene encodes CDR1 MNHEY and CDR2 SMNVEV (reference sequence). The CDR3 contains 15 residues. This CDR3 reads CASSLAGYSGNTIYF. As DNA, the CDR3 is TGTGCCAGCAGTTTGGCGGGTTACTCTGGAAACACCATATATTTT.

The chain joins TRBV7-8 to TRBJ2-1, with 7 bases matching TRBD1. The CDR3 contains 16 residues. CDR1 is SGHVS and CDR2 is FQNEAQ in the germline V gene. J gave up 0 bases and V 4 bases, and 6 bases lay outside the gene matches. CDR3 region: CASSYWDRSSYNEQFF. As DNA, the CDR3 is TGTGCCAGCAGCTACTGGGACAGAAGCTCCTACAATGAGCAGTTCTTC.

This clone was found a few times. The chain employs TRBV6-5 and TRBJ1-1; 7 positions agree with TRBD1. Germline V gene data show CDR1 as MNHEY and CDR2 as SVGAGI. The CDR3 totals 13 residues. V dropped 8 bases and J dropped 4; count of bases not matched to a gene: 7. CDR3 bases: TGTGCCAGCGATGAACAGGGGACCACTGAAGCTTTCTTT. Amino acid sequence: CASDEQGTTEAFF.

This clone is a singleton in its sample. The gene calls are TRBV4-1 and TRBJ2-3, with a tentative D call TRBD2 (6 bases). Deletions cut 1 base from V and 0 bases from J, with 20 bases between. The germline gives CDR1 MGHRA, CDR2 YSYEKL. The CDR3 totals 19 residues. The CDR3 DNA sequence: TGCGCCAGCAGCCAAGTAAGGCCACGCGGAGGGGCTAGCACAGATACGCAGTATTTT. This gives the protein CASSQVRPRGGASTDTQYF.

The V gene is TRBV10-3, the J gene TRBJ1-3; no definite D call. The CDR3 spans 16 residues. V was trimmed by 7 bases and J by 5 bases, leaving 21 bases between them. Germline CDR1 is ENHRY and CDR2 is SYGVKD. This CDR3 is CAIIRGYIGHRNTIYF. In DNA, the CDR3 is TGTGCCATCATTCGGGGTTATATTGGGCACAGAAACACCATATATTTT.

This clone was found a few times. V usage is TRBV4-3 and J usage is TRBJ1-6, with D perhaps TRBD1 (6 bases). V gave up 0 bases and J gave up 9 bases, with 15 bases separating them. Per germline, CDR1 LGHNA and CDR2 YSLEER. The CDR3 is 16 residues long. The CDR3 DNA reads as TGCGCCAGCAGCCAAGATGCGGGGGGCGCAGGTTCACCCCTCCACTTT. Translating it yields CASSQDAGGAGSPLHF.

V is TRBV7-2 and J is TRBJ1-4; D is possibly TRBD1 (6 bases). The ends were cut back, 0 bases at V and 8 bases at J, with 16 bases in the middle. This CDR3 has 16 residues. CDR1 SGHTA and CDR2 FQGNSA come from the germline V gene. As DNA, the CDR3 is TGTGCCAGCAGCTTAGCGCTGGCAGGGGCCAGGGAAAAACTGTTTTTT. Residues: CASSLALAGAREKLFF.

This chain connects TRBV5-5 to TRBJ2-7; TRBD1 matches 10 bases. V dropped 4 bases and J dropped 3; count of bases not matched to a gene: 4. The CDR3 contains 14 residues. CDR1 is SGHKS, CDR2 YYEKEE, per germline (reference sequence). The CDR3 coding sequence is TGTGCCAGCAGCACGTGGACAGGGGGCTACGAGCAGTACTTC. This translates into CASSTWTGGYEQYF.